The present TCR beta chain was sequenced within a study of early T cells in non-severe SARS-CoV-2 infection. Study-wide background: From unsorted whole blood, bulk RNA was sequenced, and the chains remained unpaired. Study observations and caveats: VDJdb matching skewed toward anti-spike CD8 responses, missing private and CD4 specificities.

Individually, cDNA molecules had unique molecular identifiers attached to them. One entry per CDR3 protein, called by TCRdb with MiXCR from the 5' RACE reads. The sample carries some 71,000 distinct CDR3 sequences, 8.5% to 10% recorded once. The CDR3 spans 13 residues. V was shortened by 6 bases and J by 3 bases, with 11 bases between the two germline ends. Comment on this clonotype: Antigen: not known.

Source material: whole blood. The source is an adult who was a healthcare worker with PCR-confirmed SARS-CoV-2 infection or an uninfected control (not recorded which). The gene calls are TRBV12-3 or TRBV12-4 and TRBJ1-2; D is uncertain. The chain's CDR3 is CASRDLTDYGYTF. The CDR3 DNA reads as TGTGCCAGCAGAGACCTAACGGACTATGGCTACACCTTC.